This paragraph covers one TCR beta chain sequence. Its antigen is unknown. Base qualities are not provided; no much larger clone lies one nucleotide away. Inclusive of the bounding cysteine and phenylalanine, the CDR3 is 18 residues long. Only the CDR3 region is kept as DNA, spanning 54 bases read in frame from base 1. Via the germline V gene, CDR1 is LGHNA and CDR2 YNFKEQ. For this chain, trimming is 0 bases at the V end and 6 bases at the J end, and the number of junction bases without a gene match is 13. TCR CDR3 regions were amplified from genomic DNA by multiplex PCR using the deep immunoSEQ assay. Extracted genomic DNA from each cell subset was distributed evenly across all wells of several immunoSEQ 96-well plates, and each plate was treated as a replicate. For sorted subsets, roughly 200 ng of genomic DNA, equivalent to 25,000 to 30,000 T cell genomes, went into each replicate PCR. The purified libraries were quantified using a Qubit 3.0 fluorometer, sized with a Bioanalyzer 2100, and then quantified again using the KAPA Library Quantification kit. Each immunoSEQ 96-well plate was sequenced on its own single-read 150-cycle Illumina NextSeq 550 flow cell. As for how the authors treated the data: Because the immunoSEQ output held only junctional sequences and lacked quality scores, the filtering could not match the filtering applied to full-length reads. To assign V/J genes and CDR3, sequences were annotated against IMGT germline references using PyIR, a Python wrapper for IgBLAST v1.9. Any read was removed if the V/J assignment was weak (E-value above 1e-6), the CDR3 was missing, or the read contained stop codons, out-of-frame junctions, or ambiguous translated residues. V3J clonotypes were defined as sequences sharing the same inferred V gene, J gene, and CDR3 amino acid sequence. Percentage overlap between repertoires was computed as shared unique clonotypes divided by the size of the smaller repertoire. Three approaches were used to assess repertoire richness: RTK rarefaction, the Chao1 estimator, and Recon v2.1 estimates of unobserved clonotypes. OLGA was used to compute generation probabilities for all TCRbeta clonotypes that the gDNA method yielded from a handful of donors. TCRdb limited this immuneACCESS table to in-frame rearrangements with V and J called. A share of clones is missing; checked studies link under half to unresolved V genes, and the rest is unexplained. The V and J calls and clone size are taken from that table; D and trimming were inferred from the DNA. Within this sample are roughly 1 million clones, with approximately 72% of them counted one time only. Of the sample, approximately 1.5% falls within the top ten clones.

The record originates from a study of shared clonotypes between healthy human individuals (dated by TCRdb to about 2020). Background for the entire study: Three men and a couple of women, aged 18 to 49 years, made up the cohort. Between about 0.85 and 9.5 billion PBMCs per donor were obtained by leukapheresis. To estimate repertoire size and how much clonotype sharing occurs between individuals, the study deeply sequenced the blood TCR repertoires of five healthy adults. Per donor, three plates each were used for CD4 naive and CD4 memory, two for CD8 naive, and one for CD8 memory. To increase sequencing depth and limit assay-specific biases, different laboratories used diverse techniques to prepare libraries and sequence TCR repertoires. General findings and caveats noted by the study authors: Sampling was restricted to blood, and TCR repertoires in tissue are likely to differ from TCR repertoires in blood. Rarefaction of sorted-subset datasets indicated incomplete sequencing despite the large sequencing depth. Estimated clonotype richness was generally larger for naive than for memory subsets. Higher generation probabilities were observed for clonotypes shared by all four sorted-subset donors than for non-shared clonotypes. The small number of donors limited the genetic and exposure-history diversity represented. When a handful of donors were compared, the shared fraction of clonotypes was about 5% for naive CD4, around 4% for naive CD8, 2.3% for memory CD4, and 0.4% for memory CD8. Pairwise subsampling indicated that sequencing depth was expected to affect the degree of clonotype sharing among donors.

The donors were healthy, HIV-negative adults with no recently reported acute infections or vaccinations. Every donor was a Caucasian adult living in Nashville, Tennessee, USA. Magnetic negative selection was used to enrich CD4+ T cells, after which naive cells were positively selected on CD45RA and the negative fraction became the memory subset. Blood was obtained by leukapheresis, after which PBMCs were separated by Ficoll-Histopaque density gradient centrifugation and cryopreserved in liquid nitrogen vapor phase. Analytical flow cytometry was used to check the purity and quantity of each magnetically sorted T cell population. Each sorted fraction had its genomic DNA isolated and then quantified by UV absorbance on a Nanodrop 2000c.

The receptor was isolated from a man between 18 and 29 years old in good health. This sequence uses TRBV4-2 and TRBJ2-4; 8 of the junction bases match TRBD2. The specimen was memory CD4+ T cells sorted from blood. The sample's cell subset or site label, in plain terms: CD45RA-negative fraction. The nucleotide sequence reads as follows: TGTGCCAGCAGCCAAGATCCAAGCGGGGGTCCGGGGGGAAACATTCAGTACTTC. Translated, it gives CASSQDPSGGPGGNIQYF.